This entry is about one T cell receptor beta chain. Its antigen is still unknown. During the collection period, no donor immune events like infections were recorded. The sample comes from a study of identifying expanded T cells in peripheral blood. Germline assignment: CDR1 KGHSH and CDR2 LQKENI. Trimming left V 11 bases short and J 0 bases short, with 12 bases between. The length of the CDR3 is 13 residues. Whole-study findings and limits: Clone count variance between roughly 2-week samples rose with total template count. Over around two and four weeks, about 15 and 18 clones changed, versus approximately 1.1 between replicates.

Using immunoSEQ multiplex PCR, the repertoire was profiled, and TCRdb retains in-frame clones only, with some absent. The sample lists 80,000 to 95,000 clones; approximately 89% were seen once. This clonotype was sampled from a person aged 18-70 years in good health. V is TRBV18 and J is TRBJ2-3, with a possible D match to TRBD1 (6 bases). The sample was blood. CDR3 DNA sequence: TGTGCCGGAAGGGGACAAAGCACAGATACGCAGTATTTT. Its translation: CAGRGQSTDTQYF.